This TCR beta chain was identified during a study of identical twins. Each cDNA held unique molecular identifiers, and template switching gave it a universal primer site. TCRdb processed the 5' RACE reads anew with MiXCR; each CDR3 protein has one entry. This table holds just under 650,000 distinct CDR3 sequences, about 7% found once. The germline V and J ends were trimmed by 2 bases and 3 bases, with 14 bases remaining between them. The CDR3 has 15 residues. CDR1 and CDR2 from the germline V gene are SEHNR and FQNEAQ (reference sequence). A further study also used this sample, focusing on yellow fever vaccine responses in identical twins.

The sequenced material came from PBMCs. The chain joins TRBV7-9 to TRBJ2-7; no firm D call. The sequence was obtained from a woman between 18 and 30 years old in good health. The CDR3 protein is CASSLYPDLDYEQYF. The CDR3 DNA is TGTGCCAGCAGCTTATACCCGGACCTAGACTACGAGCAGTACTTC.